The T cell receptor beta chain under discussion was sequenced for a study of OX40 agonist ivuxolimab in advanced cancers. Study results and caveats: Compared with CD4+, CD8+ T cells on average had more expanded clones.

Assay: immunoSEQ multiplex PCR; the TCRdb copy retains only in-frame clones and omits some. The sample has nearly 80,000 clones; roughly 81% are singletons. The CDR3 is 15 residues long. Trimming took 1 base from V and 2 from J, leaving 12 bases between them. CDR1 LGHNA and CDR2 YSLEER come from the germline V gene. To note about this clone: What it recognizes is unknown.

This TCR came from an adult with an advanced solid tumor such as melanoma, head and neck, liver or kidney cancer. The sequences come from CD4+ or CD8+ T cells sorted from blood, collected in a trial of the OX40 agonist ivuxolimab. The V gene is TRBV4-3, the J gene TRBJ2-7; D not resolved. The CDR3 is CASSQGHSRTYEQYF. CDR3 DNA: TGCGCCAGCAGCCAAGGACACTCCAGGACCTACGAGCAGTACTTC.